This TCR beta chain was found in a study of CD8 T cells in ankylosing spondylitis. The study's findings and limits: Peripheral blood samples showed relatively rare disease-linked clones, and these clones were CD8+. Ankylosing spondylitis blood appeared to carry a characteristic TCR beta motif of 7 or 8 highly homologous variants.

Notes on this clonotype: Its antigen is unidentified.

Looked up from germline, CDR1 is SGHAT and CDR2 is FQNNGV. With 7 bases removed from V and 6 bases from J, the gap between germline ends came to 15 bases. The CDR3 sequence is 14 residues long. Quantitative 5'-RACE was performed with molecular barcodes, and it yielded the TCR beta libraries. A single record per CDR3 protein comes from TCRdb applying MiXCR to the 5' RACE reads. The profile shows approximately 340,000 distinct CDR3 sequences, under 15% of them singletons. This chain joins TRBV11-2 and TRBJ2-2; D may correspond to TRBD1 or TRBD2 (6 bases each). The material sequenced was blood, either unsorted or a sorted T cell fraction (not recorded which). This TCR came from a male donor with ankylosing spondylitis or in good health (not recorded which). The CDR3, as DNA: TGTGCCAGCAACCTAAGGGGGGTCGCCGGGGAGCTGTTTTTT. Its translation: CASNLRGVAGELFF. Based on the CDR3 plus reference TRBV11-2 and TRBJ2-2, the full variable domain is EAGVAQSPRYKIIEKRQSVAFWCNPISGHATLYWYQQILGQGPKLLIQFQNNGVVDDSQLPKDRFSAERLKGVDSTLKIQPAKLEDSAVYLCASNLRGVAGELFFGEGSRLTVL.